This T cell receptor (beta chain) was observed in a study of post-analysis software for immune sequencing data. For the study at large: There were relapsing-remitting, secondary progressive and progressive-relapsing multiple sclerosis among the disease courses included.

Study-wide results and limits: Patients showed TRBV5-6, TRBV5-1 and TRBV20-1 among several TRBV segments more frequent than in controls.

This clonotype was recorded a few times. The antigen remains undetermined. Unique molecular identifiers were carried by the TCR beta cDNA libraries. From about 0.98 to 11 million T cells, roughly 540,000 cDNA molecules were obtained. TCRdb reprocessed the PCR reads via MiXCR and lists one record per CDR3 protein. The data hold 800,000 to 950,000 distinct CDR3 sequences, with roughly 50% observed a single time. Per germline, CDR1 MNHNS and CDR2 SASEGT. CDR3 length: 11 residues. The rearrangement links TRBV6-1 to TRBJ2-4; D is unresolved. TRBJ2-7 explains the end of the DNA better; the J call may be wrong. Material: blood. This TCR derives from a girl aged 10 to 17 with multiple sclerosis. The CDR3 reads CASSFLREQYF. The CDR3 region has the DNA TGTGCCAGCAGTTTCCTCCGCGAGCAGTACTTC.